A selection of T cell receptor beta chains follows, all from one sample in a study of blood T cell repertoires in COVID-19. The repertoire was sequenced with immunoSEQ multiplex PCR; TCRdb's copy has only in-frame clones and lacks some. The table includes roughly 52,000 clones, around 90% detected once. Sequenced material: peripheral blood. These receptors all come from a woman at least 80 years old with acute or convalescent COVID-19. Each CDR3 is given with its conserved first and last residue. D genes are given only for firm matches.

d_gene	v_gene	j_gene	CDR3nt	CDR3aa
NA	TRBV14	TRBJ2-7	TGTGCCAGCAGCCTCTTCACAAAGTCCTACGAGCAGTACTTC	CASSLFTKSYEQYF
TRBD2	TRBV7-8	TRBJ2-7	TGTGCCAGCTGCGAGGCGGGGGGCGACGAGCAGTACTTC	CASCEAGGDEQYF
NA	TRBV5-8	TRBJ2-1	TGTGCCAGCAGCAGACAGCGCAATGAGCAGTTCTTC	CASSRQRNEQFF
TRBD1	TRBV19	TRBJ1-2	TGTGCCAGTAGTATCGGAGGACAGGGAATGAACTATGGCTACACCTTC	CASSIGGQGMNYGYTF
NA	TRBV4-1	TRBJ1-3	TGCGCCAGCAGCCAAGCTAACCTGGGGGGATCTGGAAACACCATATATTTT	CASSQANLGGSGNTIYF
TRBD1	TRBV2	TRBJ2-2	TGTGCCAGCAGTGGCGACAGGGGGAGAAACACCGGGGAGCTGTTTTTT	CASSGDRGRNTGELFF
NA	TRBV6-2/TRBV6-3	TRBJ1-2	TGTGCCAGCAGTTACCCCCAGGACAATAACTATGGCTACACCTTC	CASSYPQDNNYGYTF
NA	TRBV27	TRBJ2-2	TGTGCCAGCAGTTTCGCGGTCCTTTCCGGGGAGCTGTTTTTT	CASSFAVLSGELFF
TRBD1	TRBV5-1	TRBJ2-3	TGCGCCAGCAGCTTGGTGGACAGGTCAGATACGCAGTATTTT	CASSLVDRSDTQYF
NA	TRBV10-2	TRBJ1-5	TGCGCCAGCGGTGGGTCCGATCAGCCCCAGCATTTT	CASGGSDQPQHF
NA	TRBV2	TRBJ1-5	TGTGCCAGCATGAGGGGGAGGGGCAATCAGCCCCAGCATTTT	CASMRGRGNQPQHF
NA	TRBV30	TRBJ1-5	TGTGCCTGGAGTGCGCGGACGGGAGGGAATCAGCCCCAGCATTTT	CAWSARTGGNQPQHF
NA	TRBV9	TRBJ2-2	TGTGCCAGCAGCGTAGGGGCCCGCGCCGGGGAGCTGTTTTTT	CASSVGARAGELFF
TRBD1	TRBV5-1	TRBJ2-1	TGCGCCAGCAGCTGGGGACAGACCTTCGCCGATGAGCAGTTCTTC	CASSWGQTFADEQFF
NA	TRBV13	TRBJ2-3	TGTGCCAGCAGCTTAGCCCGGGGAGGTGGCACAGATACGCAGTATTTT	CASSLARGGGTDTQYF